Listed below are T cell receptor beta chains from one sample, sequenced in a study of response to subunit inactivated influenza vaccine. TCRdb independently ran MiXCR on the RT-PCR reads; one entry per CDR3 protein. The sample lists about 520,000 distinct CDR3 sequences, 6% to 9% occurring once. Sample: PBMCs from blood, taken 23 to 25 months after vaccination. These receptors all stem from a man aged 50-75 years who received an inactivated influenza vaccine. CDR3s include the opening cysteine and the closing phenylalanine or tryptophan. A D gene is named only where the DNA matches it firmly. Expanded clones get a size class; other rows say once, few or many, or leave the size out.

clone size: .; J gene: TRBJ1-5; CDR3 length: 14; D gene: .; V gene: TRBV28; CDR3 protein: CASSLSLGFQPQHF; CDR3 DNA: TGTGCCAGCAGTTTATCCCTCGGATTTCAGCCCCAGCATTTT
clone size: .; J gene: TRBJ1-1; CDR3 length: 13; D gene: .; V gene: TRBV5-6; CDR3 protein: CASSSDSFPEAFF; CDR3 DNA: TGTGCCAGCAGCTCCGACTCCTTCCCTGAAGCTTTCTTT
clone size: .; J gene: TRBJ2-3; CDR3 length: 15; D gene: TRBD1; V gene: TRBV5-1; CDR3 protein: CASSRDRGNADTQYF; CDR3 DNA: TGCGCCAGCAGCAGGGACAGAGGAAACGCAGATACGCAGTATTTT
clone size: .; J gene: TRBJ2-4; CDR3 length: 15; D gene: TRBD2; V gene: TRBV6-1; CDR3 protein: CASRGEREAKNIQYF; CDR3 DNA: TGTGCCAGCAGGGGGGAGCGGGAAGCCAAAAACATTCAGTACTTC
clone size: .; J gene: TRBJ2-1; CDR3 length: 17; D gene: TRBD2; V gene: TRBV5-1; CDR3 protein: CASSLVRLAGVGDEQFF; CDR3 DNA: TGCGCCAGCAGCTTGGTTAGGCTAGCGGGAGTAGGAGATGAGCAGTTCTTC
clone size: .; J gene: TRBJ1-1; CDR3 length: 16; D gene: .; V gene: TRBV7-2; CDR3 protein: CASSPVFRGGNTEAFF; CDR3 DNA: TGTGCCAGCAGCCCGGTCTTTCGGGGCGGGAACACTGAAGCTTTCTTT
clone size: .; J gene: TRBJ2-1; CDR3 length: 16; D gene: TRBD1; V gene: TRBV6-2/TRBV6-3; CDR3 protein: CASSRTRDRGYNEQFF; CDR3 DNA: TGTGCCAGCAGTCGGACCCGGGACAGGGGCTACAATGAGCAGTTCTTC
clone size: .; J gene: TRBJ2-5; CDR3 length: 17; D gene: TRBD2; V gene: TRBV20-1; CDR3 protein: CSATSGRALRLGETQYF; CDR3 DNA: TGCAGTGCTACTAGCGGGAGGGCCTTGAGGTTAGGAGAGACCCAGTACTTC
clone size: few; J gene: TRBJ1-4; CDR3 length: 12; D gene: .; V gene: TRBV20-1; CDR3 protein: CSARGGLEKLFF; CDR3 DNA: TGCAGTGCTAGAGGAGGTTTGGAAAAACTGTTTTTT
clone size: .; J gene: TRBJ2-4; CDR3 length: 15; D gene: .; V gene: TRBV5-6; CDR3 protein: CASSSWALAKNIQYF; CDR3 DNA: TGTGCCAGCAGTTCCTGGGCACTAGCCAAAAACATTCAGTACTTC
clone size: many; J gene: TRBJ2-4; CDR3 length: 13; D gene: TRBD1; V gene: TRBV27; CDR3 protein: CASSFRDRAIQYF; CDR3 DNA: TGTGCCAGCAGTTTCCGGGACAGGGCCATTCAGTACTTC
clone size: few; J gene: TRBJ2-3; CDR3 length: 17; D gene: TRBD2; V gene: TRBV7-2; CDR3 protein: CASSLAHLAGRTDTQYF; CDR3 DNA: TGTGCCAGCAGCTTAGCGCACTTAGCGGGCCGCACAGATACGCAGTATTTT
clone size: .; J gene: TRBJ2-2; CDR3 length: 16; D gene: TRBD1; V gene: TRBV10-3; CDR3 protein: CAISPGTGADTGELFF; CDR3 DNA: TGTGCCATCAGTCCCGGGACAGGGGCCGACACCGGGGAGCTGTTTTTT
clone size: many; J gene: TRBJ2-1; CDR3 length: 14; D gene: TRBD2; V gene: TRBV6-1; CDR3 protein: CASSGLAGGYEQFF; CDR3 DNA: TGTGCCAGCAGTGGACTAGCGGGGGGCTATGAGCAGTTCTTC
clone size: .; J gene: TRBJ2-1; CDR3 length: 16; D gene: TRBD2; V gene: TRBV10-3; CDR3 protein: CAISELTAGGRNEQFF; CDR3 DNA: TGTGCCATCAGTGAGTTAACAGCGGGGGGGCGTAATGAGCAGTTCTTC
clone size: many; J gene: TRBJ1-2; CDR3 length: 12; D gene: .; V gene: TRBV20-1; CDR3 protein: CSASLQVYGYTF; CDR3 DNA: TGCAGTGCTAGTTTGCAGGTCTATGGCTACACCTTC
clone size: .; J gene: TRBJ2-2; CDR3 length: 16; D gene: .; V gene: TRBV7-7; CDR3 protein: CASSTDGRANTGELFF; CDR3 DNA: TGTGCCAGCAGCACTGACGGCAGGGCGAACACCGGGGAGCTGTTTTTT
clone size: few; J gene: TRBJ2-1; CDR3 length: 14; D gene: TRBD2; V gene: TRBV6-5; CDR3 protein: CASSSSGEHNEQFF; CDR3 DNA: TGTGCCAGCAGTTCTAGCGGGGAACACAATGAGCAGTTCTTC
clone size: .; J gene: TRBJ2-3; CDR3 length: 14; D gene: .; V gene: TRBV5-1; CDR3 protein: CASSRTGMPDTQYF; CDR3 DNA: TGCGCCAGCAGCCGCACAGGGATGCCAGATACGCAGTATTTT
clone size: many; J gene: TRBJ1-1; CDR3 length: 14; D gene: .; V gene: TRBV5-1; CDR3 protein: CASSLEPAQPDAFF; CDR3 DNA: TGCGCCAGCAGCTTGGAGCCTGCCCAACCTGACGCTTTCTTT
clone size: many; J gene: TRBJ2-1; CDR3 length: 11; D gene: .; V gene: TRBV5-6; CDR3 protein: CASSFYNEQFF; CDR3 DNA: TGTGCCAGCAGTTTCTACAATGAGCAGTTCTTC
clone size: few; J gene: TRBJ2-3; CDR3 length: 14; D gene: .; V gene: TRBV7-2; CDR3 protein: CASSLGAPPSTQYF; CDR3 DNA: TGTGCCAGCAGCTTAGGGGCCCCTCCTTCTACGCAGTATTTT
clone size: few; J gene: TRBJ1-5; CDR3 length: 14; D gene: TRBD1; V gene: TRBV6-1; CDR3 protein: CASSKGGSHQPQHF; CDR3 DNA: TGTGCCAGCAGTAAAGGGGGCTCTCATCAGCCCCAGCATTTT
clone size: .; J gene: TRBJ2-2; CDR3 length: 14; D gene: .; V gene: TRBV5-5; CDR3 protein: CASSPFRVTGELFF; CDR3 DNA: TGTGCCAGCAGCCCTTTCAGAGTCACCGGGGAGCTGTTTTTT
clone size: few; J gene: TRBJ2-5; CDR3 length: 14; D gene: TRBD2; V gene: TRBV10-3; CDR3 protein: CATRIAGIRETQYF; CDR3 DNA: TGTGCCACCAGGATAGCGGGAATAAGGGAGACCCAGTACTTC
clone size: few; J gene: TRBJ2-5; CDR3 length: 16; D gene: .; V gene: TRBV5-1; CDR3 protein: CASSLSGRSGGETQYF; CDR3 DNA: TGCGCCAGCAGCTTGTCGGGGCGGAGTGGGGGAGAGACCCAGTACTTC
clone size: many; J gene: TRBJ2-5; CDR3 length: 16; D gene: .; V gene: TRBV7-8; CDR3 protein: CASSPFTASAGETQYF; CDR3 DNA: TGTGCCAGCAGCCCCTTTACGGCTAGCGCGGGAGAGACCCAGTACTTC
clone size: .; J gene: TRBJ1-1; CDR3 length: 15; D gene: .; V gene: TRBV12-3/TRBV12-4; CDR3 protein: CASSFGGRAPSAAFF; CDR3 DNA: TGTGCCAGCAGTTTTGGAGGACGGGCTCCTTCTGCAGCTTTCTTT
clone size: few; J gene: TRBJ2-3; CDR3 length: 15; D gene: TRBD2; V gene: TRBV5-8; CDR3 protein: CASSLSGGAIDTQYF; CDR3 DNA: TGTGCCAGCAGCCTTAGCGGGGGGGCCATAGATACGCAGTATTTT
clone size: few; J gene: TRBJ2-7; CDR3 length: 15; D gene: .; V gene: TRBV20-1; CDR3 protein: CSADLHDRFFYEQYF; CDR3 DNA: TGCAGTGCCGACCTTCATGACAGGTTCTTCTACGAGCAGTACTTC
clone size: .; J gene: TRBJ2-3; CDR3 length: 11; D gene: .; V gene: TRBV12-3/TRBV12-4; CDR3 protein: CASSWGDTQYF; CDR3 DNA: TGTGCCAGCAGTTGGGGAGATACGCAGTATTTT
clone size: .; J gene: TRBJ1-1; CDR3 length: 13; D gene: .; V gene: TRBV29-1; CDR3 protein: CSGRTGLDTEAFF; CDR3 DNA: TGCAGCGGCCGAACAGGGCTTGACACTGAAGCTTTCTTT
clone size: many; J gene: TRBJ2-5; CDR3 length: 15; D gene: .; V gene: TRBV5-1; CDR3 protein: CASSAGQNRQETQYF; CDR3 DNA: TGCGCCAGCAGCGCGGGACAAAATAGACAAGAGACCCAGTACTTC
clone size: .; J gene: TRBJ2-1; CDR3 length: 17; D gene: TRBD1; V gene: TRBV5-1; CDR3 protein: CASSPLLVGTGFNEQFF; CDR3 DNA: TGCGCCAGCAGCCCGTTGCTGGTTGGGACAGGTTTCAATGAGCAGTTCTTC
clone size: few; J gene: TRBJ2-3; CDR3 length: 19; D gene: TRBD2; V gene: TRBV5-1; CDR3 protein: CASSLAGTSGSSSTDTQYF; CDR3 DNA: TGCGCCAGCAGCTTGGCGGGGACTAGCGGGTCCTCTAGCACAGATACGCAGTATTTT
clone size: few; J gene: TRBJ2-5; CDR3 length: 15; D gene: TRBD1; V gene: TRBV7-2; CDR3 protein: CASSFPSGGTETQYF; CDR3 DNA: TGTGCCAGCAGCTTCCCCTCAGGGGGCACAGAGACCCAGTACTTC
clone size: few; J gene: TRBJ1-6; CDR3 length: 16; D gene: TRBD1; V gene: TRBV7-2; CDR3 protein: CASSLPSGQGNSPLHF; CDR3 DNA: TGTGCCAGCAGCCTCCCCTCCGGACAGGGTAACTCACCCCTCCACTTT
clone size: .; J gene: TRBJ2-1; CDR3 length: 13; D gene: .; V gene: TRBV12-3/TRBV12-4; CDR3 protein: CASSGDTYNEQFF; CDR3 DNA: TGTGCCAGCAGTGGGGACACCTACAATGAGCAGTTCTTC
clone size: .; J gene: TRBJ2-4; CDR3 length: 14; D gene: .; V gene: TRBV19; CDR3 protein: CASSNVATKNIQYF; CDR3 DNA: TGTGCCAGTAGTAATGTAGCGACCAAAAACATTCAGTACTTC
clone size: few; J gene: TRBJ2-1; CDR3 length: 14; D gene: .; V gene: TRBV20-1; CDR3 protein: CSASPGLPSDEQFF; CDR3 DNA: TGCAGTGCTTCCCCCGGACTACCTTCAGATGAGCAGTTCTTC
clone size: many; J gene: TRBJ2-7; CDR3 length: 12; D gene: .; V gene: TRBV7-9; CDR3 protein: CASSPPRGKQYF; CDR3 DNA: TGTGCCAGCAGCCCCCCCCGGGGCAAGCAGTACTTC
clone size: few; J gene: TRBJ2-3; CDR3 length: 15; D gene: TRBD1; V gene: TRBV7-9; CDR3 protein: CASSPTGVVTDTQYF; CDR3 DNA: TGTGCCAGCAGCCCCACAGGGGTGGTGACAGATACGCAGTATTTT
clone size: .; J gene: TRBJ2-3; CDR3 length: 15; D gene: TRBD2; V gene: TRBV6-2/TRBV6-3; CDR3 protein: CASSYFAGGTDTQYF; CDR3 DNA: TGTGCCAGCAGTTACTTTGCGGGAGGAACAGATACGCAGTATTTT
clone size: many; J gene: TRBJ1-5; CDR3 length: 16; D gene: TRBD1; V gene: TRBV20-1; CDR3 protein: CSARDPGTGDNQPQHF; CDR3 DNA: TGCAGTGCTAGAGATCCGGGGACAGGGGACAATCAGCCCCAGCATTTT
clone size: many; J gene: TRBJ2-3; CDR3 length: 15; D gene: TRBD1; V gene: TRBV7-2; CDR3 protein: CASSSGTVSTDTQYF; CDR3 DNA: TGTGCCAGCAGCTCAGGGACAGTTAGCACAGATACGCAGTATTTT
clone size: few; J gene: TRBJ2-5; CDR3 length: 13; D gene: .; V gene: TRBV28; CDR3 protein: CASSLPQQETQYF; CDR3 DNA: TGTGCCAGCAGTCTTCCTCAGCAAGAGACCCAGTACTTC
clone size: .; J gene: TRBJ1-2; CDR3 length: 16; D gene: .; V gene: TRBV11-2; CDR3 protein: CASSLDQHAAFYGYTF; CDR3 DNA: TGTGCCAGCAGCTTAGATCAACACGCGGCATTCTATGGCTACACCTTC
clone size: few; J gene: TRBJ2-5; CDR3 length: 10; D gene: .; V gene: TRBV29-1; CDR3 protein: CSVESETQYF; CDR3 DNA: TGCAGCGTTGAAAGTGAGACCCAGTACTTC
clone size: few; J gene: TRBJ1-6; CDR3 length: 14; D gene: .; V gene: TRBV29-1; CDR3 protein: CSVAAGDPNSPLHF; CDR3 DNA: TGCAGCGTTGCAGCCGGGGATCCAAATTCACCCCTCCACTTT
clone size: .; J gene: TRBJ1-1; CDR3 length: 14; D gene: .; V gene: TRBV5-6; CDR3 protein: CASSLGGTATEAFF; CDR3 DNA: TGTGCCAGCAGCTTGGGGGGTACTGCCACTGAAGCTTTCTTT
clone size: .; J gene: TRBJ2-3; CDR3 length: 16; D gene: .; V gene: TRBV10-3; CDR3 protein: CAISESPSEVTDTQYF; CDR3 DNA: TGTGCCATCAGTGAGTCGCCCAGCGAGGTAACAGATACGCAGTATTTT
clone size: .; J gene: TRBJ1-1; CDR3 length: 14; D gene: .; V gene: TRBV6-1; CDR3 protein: CASRAPMGDTEAFF; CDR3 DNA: TGTGCCAGCAGGGCACCAATGGGGGACACTGAAGCTTTCTTT
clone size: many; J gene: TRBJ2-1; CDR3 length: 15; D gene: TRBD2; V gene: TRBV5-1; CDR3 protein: CASSLLLAGYNEQFF; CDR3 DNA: TGCGCCAGCAGCTTGTTACTAGCGGGCTACAATGAGCAGTTCTTC
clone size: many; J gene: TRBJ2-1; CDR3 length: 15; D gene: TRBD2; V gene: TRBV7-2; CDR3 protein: CASSEIAGGRNEQFF; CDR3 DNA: TGTGCCAGCAGCGAGATAGCGGGGGGAAGAAATGAGCAGTTCTTC